These 9 T cell receptor beta chains were all obtained from the same sample, sequenced in a study of high-grade serous ovarian cancer treatment subgroups. Tumor samples were obtained before definitive surgery or chemotherapy. Data came from immunoSEQ multiplex PCR; TCRdb stores just in-frame clones and leaves some out. The sample shows about 660 clones, roughly 70% of them seen only once. Source material: tumor tissue. The receptors originated from a human donor with high-grade serous ovarian cancer.

The J gene is TRBJ2-7, the V gene TRBV19; maybe TRBD1 (5 bases). Trimming stripped 5 bases from V and 2 bases from J, with 13 bases between. Looked up from germline, CDR1 is LNHDA and CDR2 is SQIVND (reference sequence). The CDR3 runs 14 residues. The DNA of the CDR3 is TGTGCCAGTAGTCCCCACAGGACGGCCTACGAGCAGTACTTC. Protein product: CASSPHRTAYEQYF.

This clone was seen a handful of times. The chain carries TRBV18 and TRBJ1-3; D gene uncertain. This CDR3 has 15 residues. V was cut by 5 bases and J by 0 bases, with 11 bases left in between. CDR1 KGHSH and CDR2 LQKENI come from the germline V gene. This chain's CDR3 is CASSYFPGSGNTIYF. In DNA, the CDR3 is TGTGCCAGCTCATATTTTCCCGGCTCTGGAAACACCATATATTTT.

This clone was detected a few times. V is TRBV19 and J is TRBJ1-2; D is perhaps TRBD1 (5 bases). Trimming took off 3 bases at V and 5 bases at J, with 10 bases between the two ends. CDR1 and CDR2 from the germline V gene are LNHDA and SQIVND (reference sequence). CDR3 length equals 13 residues. In DNA, the CDR3 is TGTGCCAGTAGTATCACAGGCAAATATGGCTACACCTTC. The encoded protein is CASSITGKYGYTF.

This clone was observed once. The CDR3 region is CASLPLANRNEQFF. Here the CDR3 DNA reads TGTGCCAGCCTGCCACTAGCTAATAGGAATGAGCAGTTCTTC. The V gene is TRBV27, the J gene TRBJ2-1, with D possibly being TRBD2 (6 bases). The CDR3 length is 14 residues. The V end was cut by 8 bases, the J end by 7 bases, with 18 bases between. From germline, CDR1 is MNHEY and CDR2 SMNVEV (reference sequence).

This clone came up once. The CDR3 loop is CASSYETDSYEQYF. In DNA, the CDR3 is TGTGCCAGCAGTTACGAGACAGACTCCTACGAGCAGTACTTC. The chain links TRBV6-5 to TRBJ2-7; D is possibly TRBD1 (5 bases). V lost 2 bases and J lost 0, with 8 bases in between. The germline V gene encodes CDR1 MNHEY and CDR2 SVGAGI. The CDR3 totals 14 residues.

Only a few counts were recorded for this clone. V usage is TRBV6-4 and J usage is TRBJ2-6; D is ambiguous. Trimming cost V 3 bases and J 1 base, with 7 bases left between them. Germline-derived CDR1 and CDR2 are MRHNA and SNTAGT. This CDR3 region has 15 residues. CDR3 protein: CASSEKASGANVLTF. CDR3 nucleotide sequence: TGTGCCAGCAGTGAAAAGGCTTCTGGGGCCAACGTCCTGACTTTC.

As DNA, the CDR3 is TGTGCCACCAGCAGAGATTGGGGCAGGGTCAACAATGAGCAGTTCTTC. This gives the protein CATSRDWGRVNNEQFF. The J gene is TRBJ2-1, the V gene TRBV15, with D tentatively TRBD1 (5 bases). This CDR3 contains 16 residues. V was clipped by 0 bases and J by 5 bases, with 14 bases between them. Per germline, CDR1 LNHNV and CDR2 YYDKDF (reference sequence).

The CDR3 nucleotides read TGTGCCAGCAGCTCCTCCAGGGCCCTGACCTCCTACGAGCAGTACTTC. Its protein product is CASSSSRALTSYEQYF. The chain has TRBV7-9 and TRBJ2-5, with a possible D match to TRBD1 (5 bases). Judging by the DNA end, TRBJ2-7 fits better; the J call may be wrong. From germline, CDR1 is SEHNR and CDR2 FQNEAQ (reference sequence). CDR3 size: 16 residues.

V is TRBV2 and J is TRBJ2-5; no clear D gene. The V end was cut by 3 bases, the J end by 4 bases, with 9 bases between. This CDR3 region has 13 residues. From germline, CDR1 is SNHLY and CDR2 FYNNEI. CDR3 in amino acids: CASSEPGPETQYF. DNA for the CDR3: TGTGCCAGCAGTGAGCCCGGCCCAGAGACCCAGTACTTC.